This T cell receptor beta chain emerged from a study of blood T cell repertoires in COVID-19 (dated by TCRdb to between 2020 and 2021). For context, the study as a whole: Samples covering the acute and convalescent phases of COVID-19 were provided by collaborators in the United States, Italy and Spain. The prospective study material was composed of cDNA or gDNA derived from T cells, B-cell-depleted T cells, or PBMCs. The dataset comprised deeply sampled blood TCRbeta repertoires from subjects exposed to, actively infected with, or recovered from COVID-19. The repertoires were released in a freely available public database meant as a resource for research on the immune response to SARS-CoV-2. Samples came from the ongoing ImmuneRACE study (first 160 participants) plus 1,254 subjects from 6 global collaborators. Nearly every sample came with metadata listing a de-identified subject ID, COVID-19 status, age in years and sex. Where available, HLA class I and class II types were taken from metadata supplied by the sample provider and were not determined by assay-based typing. What the study reported, not specific to this receptor: The amount of clinical and demographic metadata varied by source and participant and was provided uncurated.

As to this clone: Its antigen is unknown. The record has no base qualities; no much larger clone is one base away.

Whole blood was collected in K2EDTA tubes by collaborating institutions according to the institutions' own protocols. For TCRbeta analysis, collaborator samples were shipped as frozen whole blood, as isolated PBMCs, or as DNA extracted from either sample type. Via the germline V gene, CDR1 is SGHRS and CDR2 YFSETQ. Trimming accounts for 3 bases at V and 0 bases at J, while the number of junction bases matched to no gene is 7. The CDR3 holds 16 amino acids from the cysteine to the phenylalanine. The entry retains the CDR3 DNA only, 48 bases that are in frame from base 1. TCRbeta CDR3 regions were amplified from genomic DNA using the immunoSEQ Assay, a bias-controlled multiplex PCR. The original methods were these. The number of nucleated cells in each sample was estimated by amplification of reference gene primers within the assay. Sequence reads were collapsed and filtered to measure the absolute abundance of every unique TCRbeta CDR3 rearrangement. For each sample, productive Simpson clonality was calculated as the square root of Simpson's diversity index across productive rearrangements. TCRdb took over this immuneACCESS table, retaining in-frame rearrangements with V and J assigned. Such tables are incomplete; in checked studies, under half of the missing clones stem from an unresolved V gene, and the remainder is unexplained. V and J calls and clone size are copied from that table; D and trimming were computed from the DNA. The sample profile shows 50,000 or so clones; roughly 87% of them were found once. The top ten clonotypes cover about 16% of the sample.

The chain couples TRBV5-1 to TRBJ2-3; 7 central bases correspond to TRBD2. This TCR was sampled from a human donor with active COVID-19. The donor label of this sample is uncertain. Sequencing input: peripheral blood. The sequenced DNA: TGCGCCAGCAGCTCAGCGGGGTATTCTAGCACAGATACGCAGTATTTT. Protein translation: CASSSAGYSSTDTQYF.